The clone carrying this T cell receptor (beta chain) came up a few times. This sample is part of a study of blood T cell repertoires in COVID-19. The CDR3 consists of 13 residues. Trimming cost V 7 bases and J 5 bases, with 12 bases left between them. From germline, CDR1 is MNHEY and CDR2 SVGAGI. Measured with immunoSEQ multiplex PCR; TCRdb has only the in-frame clones, and not every one. The data hold 130,000 to 150,000 clones, with around four fifths observed a single time. The sequence was obtained from a woman aged 40 to 50 with active or convalescent COVID-19. Sequenced: peripheral blood. The chain couples TRBV6-5 to TRBJ2-1, with D possibly matching TRBD1 (5 bases). CDR3 residues: CASMGREDNEQFF. CDR3 DNA sequence: TGTGCCAGCATGGGCAGGGAAGACAATGAGCAGTTCTTC.